A selection of T cell receptor beta chains follows, all from one sample in a study of blood T cells in healthy people across ages. TCRdb passed the 5' RACE reads through MiXCR, listing each CDR3 protein once. In the table there are about 1.6 million distinct CDR3 sequences, 30% to 35% of which are singletons. Sequencing was performed on blood. These receptors all stem from a woman in her 30s in good health. Both conserved end residues are part of each CDR3. A D gene is named only where the DNA matches it firmly. Clone size appears in some rows only: once, few, many, or a class for an expanded clone.

J gene: TRBJ2-3; V gene: TRBV20-1; D gene: NA; clone size: NA; CDR3 protein: CSASSRAQTVTDTQYF; CDR3 DNA: TGCAGTGCTAGCTCCCGAGCTCAGACGGTCACAGATACGCAGTATTTT
J gene: TRBJ2-3; V gene: TRBV6-1; D gene: NA; clone size: NA; CDR3 protein: CASSPPGHTKRDTQYF; CDR3 DNA: TGTGCCAGCAGTCCGCCGGGACACACCAAGCGGGATACGCAGTATTTT
J gene: TRBJ1-1; V gene: TRBV28; D gene: NA; clone size: NA; CDR3 protein: CASSSGVRTEAFF; CDR3 DNA: TGTGCCAGCAGTTCGGGGGTCCGAACTGAAGCTTTCTTT
J gene: TRBJ2-1; V gene: TRBV25-1; D gene: TRBD2; clone size: NA; CDR3 protein: CASRGFTGLAGGVFDNEQFF; CDR3 DNA: TGTGCCAGCAGGGGATTCACGGGACTAGCGGGGGGGGTCTTTGACAATGAGCAGTTCTTC
J gene: TRBJ1-6; V gene: TRBV20-1; D gene: NA; clone size: NA; CDR3 protein: CSAHPPADRNSPLHF; CDR3 DNA: TGCAGTGCTCACCCCCCGGCGGATCGGAATTCACCCCTCCACTTT
J gene: TRBJ2-7; V gene: TRBV30; D gene: NA; clone size: NA; CDR3 protein: CAWSGLGQGLIYEQYF; CDR3 DNA: TGTGCCTGGAGTGGGCTAGGTCAAGGGTTAATCTACGAGCAGTACTTC
J gene: TRBJ2-1; V gene: TRBV29-1; D gene: TRBD2; clone size: many; CDR3 protein: CSVEKGSSGNNEQFF; CDR3 DNA: TGCAGCGTTGAAAAGGGTTCTAGCGGGAACAATGAGCAGTTCTTC
J gene: TRBJ2-1; V gene: TRBV7-6; D gene: TRBD2; clone size: NA; CDR3 protein: CASRTSGKNEQFF; CDR3 DNA: TGTGCCAGTAGGACTAGCGGGAAAAATGAGCAGTTCTTC
J gene: TRBJ2-1; V gene: TRBV12-3/TRBV12-4; D gene: TRBD2; clone size: many; CDR3 protein: CASSPRGLAGRNEQFF; CDR3 DNA: TGTGCCAGCAGTCCGCGGGGACTAGCGGGGCGCAATGAGCAGTTCTTC
J gene: TRBJ2-5; V gene: TRBV4-2; D gene: TRBD2; clone size: NA; CDR3 protein: CASSQVRGGRETQYF; CDR3 DNA: TGTGCCAGCAGCCAAGTGCGGGGGGGGCGTGAGACCCAGTACTTC
J gene: TRBJ1-2; V gene: TRBV5-1; D gene: NA; clone size: NA; CDR3 protein: CASRWEINYGYTF; CDR3 DNA: TGCGCCAGCCGGTGGGAGATTAACTATGGCTACACCTTC
J gene: TRBJ2-5; V gene: TRBV5-1; D gene: TRBD2; clone size: NA; CDR3 protein: CASSFVAGGQTQYF; CDR3 DNA: TGCGCCAGCAGCTTTGTAGCGGGAGGACAGACCCAGTACTTC
J gene: TRBJ2-1; V gene: TRBV5-1; D gene: TRBD2; clone size: NA; CDR3 protein: CASSSVGERGERFF; CDR3 DNA: TGCGCCAGCAGCTCGGTGGGGGAGCGGGGTGAGCGGTTCTTC
J gene: TRBJ1-1; V gene: TRBV9; D gene: NA; clone size: few; CDR3 protein: CASSVVPGRMNTEAFF; CDR3 DNA: TGTGCCAGCAGCGTAGTCCCCGGACGGATGAACACTGAAGCTTTCTTT
J gene: TRBJ2-7; V gene: TRBV6-6; D gene: NA; clone size: NA; CDR3 protein: CASSQGTGVYYEQYF; CDR3 DNA: TGTGCCAGCAGTCAAGGGACCGGTGTTTACTACGAGCAGTACTTC
J gene: TRBJ2-1; V gene: TRBV24-1; D gene: TRBD2; clone size: NA; CDR3 protein: CATSDPALAGGPREQFF; CDR3 DNA: TGTGCCACCAGTGACCCAGCACTAGCGGGAGGGCCGAGGGAGCAGTTCTTC
J gene: TRBJ2-2; V gene: TRBV10-3; D gene: TRBD2; clone size: once; CDR3 protein: CAIPAGVNTGELFF; CDR3 DNA: TGTGCCATCCCAGCGGGGGTGAACACCGGGGAGCTGTTTTTT
J gene: TRBJ2-5; V gene: TRBV9; D gene: NA; clone size: many; CDR3 protein: CASSVAHQGKETQYF; CDR3 DNA: TGTGCCAGCAGCGTAGCTCACCAGGGAAAAGAGACCCAGTACTTC
J gene: TRBJ2-7; V gene: TRBV20-1; D gene: TRBD2; clone size: few; CDR3 protein: CSASPPSGGAPEQYF; CDR3 DNA: TGCAGTGCTAGCCCCCCTAGCGGGGGGGCCCCCGAGCAGTACTTC
J gene: TRBJ2-3; V gene: TRBV4-2; D gene: TRBD1; clone size: few; CDR3 protein: CASSQEGQSTDTQYF; CDR3 DNA: TGTGCCAGCAGCCAAGAGGGACAGAGCACAGATACGCAGTATTTT
J gene: TRBJ2-3; V gene: TRBV20-1; D gene: TRBD2; clone size: few; CDR3 protein: CSARDWASGTTTDTQYF; CDR3 DNA: TGCAGTGCTAGAGATTGGGCTAGCGGGACCACAACAGATACGCAGTATTTT
J gene: TRBJ1-1; V gene: TRBV29-1; D gene: NA; clone size: NA; CDR3 protein: CSVIGWGGEAEAFF; CDR3 DNA: TGCAGCGTCATTGGGTGGGGGGGGGAGGCTGAAGCTTTCTTT
J gene: TRBJ2-3; V gene: TRBV4-2; D gene: TRBD2; clone size: few; CDR3 protein: CASSQEWGGFSEQYF; CDR3 DNA: TGTGCCAGCAGCCAAGAGTGGGGGGGGTTCTCGGAGCAGTATTTT
J gene: TRBJ1-2; V gene: TRBV4-1; D gene: NA; clone size: NA; CDR3 protein: CASSQSRDGNYDYTF; CDR3 DNA: TGCGCCAGCAGCCAATCCCGGGACGGTAACTATGACTACACCTTC
J gene: TRBJ2-3; V gene: TRBV5-1; D gene: NA; clone size: NA; CDR3 protein: CASSPLGRGNSTDTQYF; CDR3 DNA: TGCGCCAGCAGCCCTCTGGGGAGGGGGAATAGCACAGATACGCAGTATTTT
J gene: TRBJ2-5; V gene: TRBV28; D gene: NA; clone size: few; CDR3 protein: CASSLSSAGPRETQYF; CDR3 DNA: TGTGCCAGCAGTTTATCGTCGGCGGGACCCCGGGAGACCCAGTACTTC